The 32 T cell receptor beta chains listed next were all sequenced from one sample in a study of shared clonotypes between healthy human individuals. Assay: immunoSEQ multiplex PCR; the TCRdb copy retains only in-frame clones and omits some. This table has fewer than 550,000 clones, about 79% appearing once. The specimen was PBMCs. These receptors all come from a woman between 40 and 55 years old in good health. Some clones in this sample may be carry-over from other donors' samples.

The chain recombines TRBV6-6 with TRBJ2-7, with 7 bases fitting TRBD2. J was trimmed by 6 bases and V by 0 bases; bases with no gene match: 2. The CDR3 loop spans 13 amino acids. CDR1 is MNHNY and CDR2 is SVGAGI in the germline V gene (reference sequence). The CDR3 DNA reads TGTGCCAGCAGTTACTCGCCGGGGGGCGAGCAGTACTTC. As protein: CASSYSPGGEQYF.

This clone was seen a few times. The rearrangement joins TRBV27 to TRBJ2-3; no definite D call. Trimming stripped 3 bases from V and 5 bases from J, with 12 bases between. Germline loops: CDR1 MNHEY, CDR2 SMNVEV (reference sequence). This CDR3 comprises 14 residues. DNA of the CDR3: TGTGCCAGCAGTTTCGGATCCTCAGTAGATACGCAGTATTTT. Its protein product is CASSFGSSVDTQYF.

This clone was seen a handful of times. The rearrangement links TRBV5-4 to TRBJ2-7, with TRBD2 identical over 8 bases. CDR1 is SGHNT and CDR2 is YYREEE in the germline V gene (reference sequence). V lost 4 bases and J lost 3; bases outside the gene matches: 9. This CDR3 is 15 amino acids long. The CDR3 DNA sequence: TGTGCCAGCAGCCCCCCCGGGACTAGGAGCTACGAGCAGTACTTC. This codes for CASSPPGTRSYEQYF.

The rearrangement joins TRBV27 to TRBJ2-7, with unresolved D. Germline lookup yields CDR1 MNHEY and CDR2 SMNVEV (reference sequence). Trimming removed 3 bases from V and 0 bases from J, with 12 bases in between. This CDR3 has 15 amino acids. CDR3 coding DNA: TGTGCCAGCAGTTTGCTGGCTGCCAGCTCCTACGAGCAGTACTTC. Residues: CASSLLAASSYEQYF.

In its sample, this clone was seen once. This chain uses TRBV2 with TRBJ2-3; 8 positions agree with TRBD2. Germline V gene lookup returns CDR1 SNHLY and CDR2 FYNNEI. V trimming: 4 bases; J trimming: 2 bases; junction bases outside the gene matches: 8. The CDR3 has 16 amino acids. DNA for the CDR3: TGTGCCAGCAGTGGGGGGGCGGGAGGACCCACAGATACGCAGTATTTT. Amino acid sequence: CASSGGAGGPTDTQYF.

J is TRBJ1-5 and V is TRBV7-2; 9 bases align to TRBD1. The length of the CDR3 is 15 residues. Germline V gene data show CDR1 as SGHTA and CDR2 as FQGNSA. V gave up 3 bases and J gave up 3 bases; unmatched junction bases: 3. The CDR3 nucleotides read TGTGCCAGCAGCTTGACAGGGGGATACAATCAGCCCCAGCATTTT. This gives the protein CASSLTGGYNQPQHF.

The chain joins TRBV28 to TRBJ2-5; the match to TRBD2 covers 11 bases. The CDR3 is made up of 13 amino acids. Germline V CDR1 and CDR2: MDHEN, SYDVKM. Unmatched junction bases numbered 4, after V lost 6 bases and J lost 7 bases. The DNA for the CDR3 is TGTGCCAGCAGGACTAGCGGGATGGTGACCCAGTACTTC. Encoded protein: CASRTSGMVTQYF.

The J gene is TRBJ1-2, the V gene TRBV30, with D uncertain. Trimming pared 1 base from V and 4 bases from J, leaving 13 bases between. There are 14 residues in the CDR3. Germline V gives CDR1 GTSNPN, CDR2 SVGIG (reference sequence). CDR3 sequence reads: CAWSERASIYGYTF. CDR3 DNA: TGTGCCTGGAGTGAAAGAGCCTCGATCTATGGCTACACCTTC.

This clone showed up just a few times. The J gene is TRBJ2-1, the V gene TRBV18; weak D call: TRBD1 (5 bases). Trimming removed 1 base at V and 7 bases at J, with 20 bases between. The CDR3 extends over 17 amino acids. Germline lookup yields CDR1 KGHSH and CDR2 LQKENI. The CDR3, as DNA: TGTGCCAGCTCACCACGATTCGATCCTTTGGGGCTGAATGAGCAGTTCTTC. Residues: CASSPRFDPLGLNEQFF.

This clone was seen a few times. This chain joins TRBV23-1 and TRBJ1-1; D ambiguous. TRBV23-1 qualifies as an ORF whose function is uncertain. Trimming removed 3 bases from V and 1 base from J, with 6 bases in between. The CDR3 is 13 residues long. The CDR3 bases are TGCGCCAGCAGTCAGAGCCGGAACACTGAAGCTTTCTTT. The encoded protein is CASSQSRNTEAFF.

The rearrangement uses TRBV28 and TRBJ2-5, with D perhaps matching TRBD1 or TRBD2 (5 bases each). Trimming pared 3 bases from V and 3 bases from J, leaving 11 bases between. The CDR3 runs 14 residues. Germline V gives CDR1 MDHEN, CDR2 SYDVKM. CDR3 in DNA: TGTGCCAGCAGTTTTGGGGGTTTCGAAGAGACCCAGTACTTC. Its protein is CASSFGGFEETQYF. The full variable domain, its missing parts supplied by reference TRBV28 and TRBJ2-5, is DVKVTQSSRYLVKRTGEKVFLECVQDMDHENMFWYRQDPGLGLRLIYFSYDVKMKEKGDIPEGYSVSREKKERFSLILESASTNQTSMYLCASSFGGFEETQYFGPGTRLLVL.

This rearrangement joins TRBV28 to TRBJ2-6; D is undetermined. Looked up from germline, CDR1 is MDHEN and CDR2 is SYDVKM. V dropped 5 bases and J dropped 2 bases, with 10 bases sitting between them. CDR3 size: 15 residues. The CDR3 loop is CASSPPLTGANVLTF. CDR3 sequence (DNA): TGTGCCAGCAGTCCCCCCCTTACTGGGGCCAACGTCCTGACTTTC.

V is TRBV28 and J is TRBJ1-5; 8 bases are shared with TRBD1. In germline, CDR1 is MDHEN, CDR2 SYDVKM. V trimming: 5 bases; J trimming: 2 bases; junction bases outside the gene matches: 8. This CDR3 comprises 16 residues. The CDR3 DNA follows: TGTGCCAGCAGTCTAAGGACAGGGTGGCGCAATCAGCCCCAGCATTTT. The encoded protein is CASSLRTGWRNQPQHF.

V gene TRBV2 combines with J gene TRBJ2-1; 15 bases align to TRBD2. Germline V gene sequence: CDR1 SNHLY, CDR2 FYNNEI. This CDR3 comprises 15 residues. After removal of 5 bases from V and 10 bases from J, the junction contained 6 bases not matched to a gene. DNA for the CDR3: TGTGCCAGCAGTCGAGGACTAGCGGGGGGGCGAGAGCAGTTCTTC. It encodes CASSRGLAGGREQFF. Full variable domain (missing parts from reference TRBV2 and TRBJ2-1): EPEVTQTPSHQVTQMGQEVILRCVPISNHLYFYWYRQILGQKVEFLVSFYNNEISEKSEIFDDQFSVERPDGSNFTLKIRSTKLEDSAMYFCASSRGLAGGREQFFGPGTRLTVL.

CDR3 sequence (DNA): TGTGCCAGCAGCTTAAGGCCTCGGTGGGGTACGCAGTATTTT. Its protein is CASSLRPRWGTQYF. The V call is TRBV7-2, the J call TRBJ2-3; D is undetermined. Germline assignment: CDR1 SGHTA and CDR2 FQGNSA. Trimming removed 2 bases from V and 8 bases from J, with 14 bases in between. CDR3 size: 14 residues.

The chain employs TRBV4-3 and TRBJ2-3; D remains ambiguous. V was clipped by 1 base and J by 2 bases, with 4 bases between them. The V gene's germline CDR1 is LGHNA and CDR2 YSLEER. There are 13 residues in the CDR3. The CDR3 nucleotides are TGCGCCAGCAGCCAAGTGCCCACAGATACGCAGTATTTT. It encodes CASSQVPTDTQYF.

A word on this clone: With only one base between it and a far larger clone, this is likely a read error. At the DNA level, this CDR3 is encoded by other sequences in the same sample as well. The gene calls are TRBV13 and TRBJ2-5; D is perhaps TRBD1 (6 bases). The CDR3 spans 14 residues. The germline V gene encodes CDR1 PRHDT and CDR2 FYEKMQ (reference sequence). This CDR3 reads CASSVGYATGTQYF. The CDR3 DNA sequence: TGTGCCAGCAGCGTAGGTTACGCGACAGGGACCCAGTACTTC. Looking up the rest from reference TRBV13 and TRBJ2-5 gives the full variable domain: AAGVIQSPRHLIKEKRETATLKCYPIPRHDTVYWYQQGPGQDPQFLISFYEKMQSDKGSIPDRFSAQQFSDYHSELNMSSLELGDSALYFCASSVGYATGTQYFGPGTRLLVL.

The CDR3 loop reads CASSAQTGTEAFF. The DNA for the CDR3 is TGTGCCAGTAGTGCACAGACAGGAACTGAAGCTTTCTTT. The chain uses TRBV19 and TRBJ1-1; weak D call: TRBD1 (6 bases). The V gene's germline CDR1 is LNHDA and CDR2 SQIVND (reference sequence). The CDR3 totals 13 residues. V lost 5 bases to trimming and J lost 5 bases, with 12 bases between them.

The rearrangement links TRBV6-1 to TRBJ2-5; tentatively, D is TRBD1 (6 bases). CDR1 is MNHNS and CDR2 is SASEGT in the germline V gene. The length of the CDR3 is 13 residues. Trimming removed 1 base from V and 7 bases from J, with 10 bases in between. CDR3 amino acids: CASSEGTVGTQYF. CDR3 DNA sequence: TGTGCCAGCAGTGAAGGGACAGTCGGGACCCAGTACTTC.

The genes are TRBV4-1 and TRBJ2-3, with D perhaps TRBD2 (6 bases). The ends were cut back, 6 bases at V and 10 bases at J, with 20 bases in the middle. The CDR3 runs 14 residues. CDR1 and CDR2 (germline): MGHRA, YSYEKL. CDR3 in DNA: TGCGCCAGCAGTCCAACGTCGGGACTTGGAGCGCAGTATTTT. Its protein product is CASSPTSGLGAQYF.

The CDR3 nucleotides are TGTGCCAGAAAGATAAGGGGAGGCACGTGCGGAGGACTAGCCCCGTATGAGCAGTTCTTC. Residues: CARKIRGGTCGGLAPYEQFF. V gene TRBV5-3 combines with J gene TRBJ2-1; 8 nucleotides agree with TRBD2. TRBV5-3 is classed as an ORF, of uncertain function. This CDR3 contains 20 residues. V lost 6 bases to trimming and J lost 8 bases; unmatched junction nucleotides: 28.

The chain joins TRBV10-3 to TRBJ2-2; D not resolved. Germline V gives CDR1 ENHRY, CDR2 SYGVKD. This CDR3 comprises 15 residues. V was pared by 0 bases and J by 3 bases, with 8 bases between. CDR3 residues: CAISESNRDTGELFF. The DNA for the CDR3 is TGTGCCATCAGTGAGTCTAACAGAGACACCGGGGAGCTGTTTTTT.

The genes are TRBV19 and TRBJ2-3, with TRBD2 identical over 8 bases. Trimming cost V 4 bases and J 6 bases; bases outside gene matches: 3. Per germline, CDR1 LNHDA and CDR2 SQIVND (reference sequence). The CDR3 is made up of 13 amino acids. In DNA, the CDR3 is TGTGCCAGTAGTACCCCGGGGGGGGATACGCAGTATTTT. Its translation: CASSTPGGDTQYF. Drawing the rest from reference TRBV19 and TRBJ2-3, the complete variable domain is DGGITQSPKYLFRKEGQNVTLSCEQNLNHDAMYWYRQDPGQGLRLIYYSQIVNDFQKGDIAEGYSVSREKKESFPLTVTSAQKNPTAFYLCASSTPGGDTQYFGPGTRLTVL.

A word on this clone: Germline and junction disagree at one end, which may indicate a read error. This chain links TRBV7-7 with TRBJ2-5, with 9 positions matching TRBD2. Germline V lookup: CDR1 SSHAT, CDR2 FNYEAQ (reference sequence). The CDR3 length is 16 residues. The CDR3 nucleotides are TGTGCTAGCAGCTTAAGGCCTAGCGGGAACCAAGAGACCCAGTACTTC. This encodes CASSLRPSGNQETQYF. Using reference TRBV7-7 and TRBJ2-5 for the parts outside the CDR3, the full variable domain is GAGVSQSPRYKVTKRGQDVTLRCDPISSHATLYWYQQALGQGPEFLTYFNYEAQPDKSGLPSDRFSAERPEGSISTLTIQRTEQRDSAMYRCASSLRPSGNQETQYFGPGTRLLVL.

This CDR3 reads CASSQVLVGTDTQYF. The CDR3 bases are TGCGCCAGCAGCCAAGTATTAGTTGGCACAGATACGCAGTATTTT. The J gene is TRBJ2-3, the V gene TRBV4-1; D not resolved. The V gene's germline CDR1 is MGHRA and CDR2 YSYEKL. With 1 base removed from V and 1 base from J, the gap between germline ends came to 9 bases. The CDR3 has 15 residues.

The chain links TRBV7-8 to TRBJ2-3, with D possibly being TRBD2 (6 bases). The CDR3 loop spans 18 amino acids. The germline gives CDR1 SGHVS, CDR2 FQNEAQ. V lost 5 bases to trimming and J lost 0 bases, with 21 bases between them. The CDR3 sequence is CASSTHRGTQGSTDTQYF. The CDR3 nucleotides read TGTGCCAGCAGCACCCATCGGGGGACGCAGGGAAGCACAGATACGCAGTATTTT.

The chain has TRBV7-8 and TRBJ2-7; D not resolved. In germline, CDR1 is SGHVS, CDR2 FQNEAQ. V was pared by 5 bases and J by 2 bases, with 10 bases between. The CDR3 sequence is 13 residues long. CDR3 sequence reads: CASSHGPAYEQYF. CDR3 sequence (DNA): TGTGCCAGCAGCCACGGACCCGCCTACGAGCAGTACTTC.

The J gene is TRBJ2-2, the V gene TRBV6-5; no reliable D call. This CDR3 is 16 amino acids long. The V gene's germline CDR1 is MNHEY and CDR2 SVGAGI. Trimming left V 0 bases short and J 3 bases short, with 11 bases between. CDR3: CASSYSYGWDTGELFF. CDR3 DNA sequence: TGTGCCAGCAGTTACTCCTACGGTTGGGACACCGGGGAGCTGTTTTTT.

The V and J genes are TRBV14 and TRBJ1-2, with 8 bases fitting TRBD1. This CDR3 contains 17 residues. The J segment lost 3 bases and the V segment lost 2 bases, leaving 11 bases of the junction unmatched. Germline CDR1 and CDR2: SGHDN and FVKESK. The CDR3 reads CASSQRPGQGFYYGYTF. The CDR3, as DNA: TGTGCCAGCAGCCAAAGGCCCGGACAGGGCTTTTACTATGGCTACACCTTC.

This clone was picked up a small number of times. The chain has TRBV9 and TRBJ2-3; 9 nucleotides match TRBD1. The CDR3 totals 16 residues. Per the germline V gene, CDR1 is SGDLS and CDR2 is YYNGEE. V gave up 2 bases and J gave up 7 bases; unmatched junction bases: 11. The CDR3 DNA reads TGTGCCAGCAGCGTCCAAACAGGGGGCTCCAGCAATACGCAGTATTTT. Its translation: CASSVQTGGSSNTQYF. Together with reference TRBV9 and TRBJ2-3, the CDR3 gives the full variable domain: DSGVTQTPKHLITATGQRVTLRCSPRSGDLSVYWYQQSLDQGLQFLIQYYNGEERAKGNILERFSAQQFPDLHSELNLSSLELGDSALYFCASSVQTGGSSNTQYFGPGTRLTVL.

In its sample, this clone was seen many times. This specimen includes other DNA sequences encoding the same CDR3. The V call is TRBV28, the J call TRBJ1-1; D is unresolved. The CDR3 runs 12 residues. Deletions cut 3 bases from V and 5 bases from J, with 7 bases between. Germline V gene data show CDR1 as MDHEN and CDR2 as SYDVKM. For the CDR3, the DNA is TGTGCCAGCAGTTTCCCCAGTACTGAAGCTTTCTTT. Its translation is CASSFPSTEAFF.

The chain is built from TRBV19 and TRBJ2-1; D is unresolved. Germline V gene lookup returns CDR1 LNHDA and CDR2 SQIVND (reference sequence). The CDR3 loop spans 15 amino acids. With 7 bases removed from V and 4 bases from J, the gap between germline ends came to 17 bases. The CDR3 DNA sequence: TGTGCCAGTACACCGCTCCCAGGTCCGTACAATGAGCAGTTCTTC. Its protein is CASTPLPGPYNEQFF.